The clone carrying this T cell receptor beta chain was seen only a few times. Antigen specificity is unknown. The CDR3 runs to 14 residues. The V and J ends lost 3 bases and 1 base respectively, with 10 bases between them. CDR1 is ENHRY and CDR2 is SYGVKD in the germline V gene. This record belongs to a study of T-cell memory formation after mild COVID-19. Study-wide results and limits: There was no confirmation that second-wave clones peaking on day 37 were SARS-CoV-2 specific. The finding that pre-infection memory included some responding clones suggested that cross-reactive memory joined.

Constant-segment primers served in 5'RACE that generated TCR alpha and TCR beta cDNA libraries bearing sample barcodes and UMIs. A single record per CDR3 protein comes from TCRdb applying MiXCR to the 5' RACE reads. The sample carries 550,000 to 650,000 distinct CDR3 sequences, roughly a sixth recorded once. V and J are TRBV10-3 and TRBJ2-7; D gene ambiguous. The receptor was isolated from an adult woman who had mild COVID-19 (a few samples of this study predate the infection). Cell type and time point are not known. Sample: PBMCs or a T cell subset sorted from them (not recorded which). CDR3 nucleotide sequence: TGTGCCATCAGTGACAAATTTGGGTCCTACGAGCAGTACTTC. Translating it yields CAISDKFGSYEQYF.